A selection of T cell receptor beta chains follows, all from one sample in a study of shared clonotypes between healthy human individuals. Data came from immunoSEQ multiplex PCR; TCRdb stores just in-frame clones and leaves some out. This sample has about 2.4 million clones, with about 92% found just once. Sequenced material: naive CD4+ T cells sorted from blood. All receptors come from a man aged 18 to 29 in good health. Each CDR3 is given with its conserved first and last residue. The D gene is left open where the match is weak. Not all rows give a size; the values are once, few, many and, for expanded clones, a class.

v_call	clone_size	d_call	j_call	cdr3_nt	cdr3_aa
TRBV18	.	.	TRBJ1-2	TGTGCCAGCTCACCATTAGGACCTCCGGTCTATGGCTACACCTTC	CASSPLGPPVYGYTF
TRBV5-1	.	.	TRBJ2-3	TGCGCCAGCAGCTTGGGAGTAGGGGGTCCTAGCACAGATACGCAGTATTTT	CASSLGVGGPSTDTQYF
TRBV7-2	.	TRBD2	TRBJ2-5	TGTGCCAGCAGCTCCGGTCGGGGGGGTTTGGAGACCCAGTACTTC	CASSSGRGGLETQYF
TRBV9	few	.	TRBJ1-1	TGTGCCAGCAGCGTCGGGGGGCTTCGCACTGAAGCTTTCTTT	CASSVGGLRTEAFF
TRBV11-2	.	.	TRBJ1-1	TGTGCCAGCAGCCTTGATCTCTTCGACACTGAAGCTTTCTTT	CASSLDLFDTEAFF
TRBV6-4	.	.	TRBJ1-6	TGTGCCAGCAGTCCCGGACGTGATAATTCACCCCTCCACTTT	CASSPGRDNSPLHF
TRBV30	.	.	TRBJ2-4	TGTGCCTGGTCTGGGGGGGCTGGGTCCAAAAACATTCAGTACTTC	CAWSGGAGSKNIQYF
TRBV27	.	.	TRBJ2-3	TGTGCCAGCAGTTCCCGGAGAGGGCCGGATACGCAGTATTTT	CASSSRRGPDTQYF
TRBV6-6	.	TRBD1	TRBJ1-2	TGTGCCAGCAGTTACTCCCAGGGGGACTATGGCTACACCTTC	CASSYSQGDYGYTF
TRBV6-6	.	.	TRBJ1-5	TGTGCCAGCACTATCAAGGACAGTAGCAATCAGCCCCAGCATTTT	CASTIKDSSNQPQHF
TRBV29-1	.	TRBD1	TRBJ2-2	TGCAGCGTTCGACCCTTCACAGGGGTTCCCGGGGAGCTGTTTTTT	CSVRPFTGVPGELFF
TRBV19	.	TRBD2	TRBJ2-5	TGTGCCAGTAGTCTCGGGATAGCGGGACCTCAAGAGACCCAGTACTTC	CASSLGIAGPQETQYF
TRBV6-1	.	.	TRBJ2-5	TGTGCCAGCAGTGAAGTTGGGTTGGGGACCCAGTACTTC	CASSEVGLGTQYF
TRBV6-6	.	.	TRBJ2-3	TGTGCCAGCTCTGGGGGCACAGATACGCAGTATTTT	CASSGGTDTQYF
TRBV5-1	.	TRBD2	TRBJ2-7	TGCGCCAGCAGCTTACGGACTAGCGGGAGGGGTCCAAGCTACGAGCAGTACTTC	CASSLRTSGRGPSYEQYF
TRBV29-1	.	TRBD2	TRBJ2-5	TGCAGCGTTGGAGGCGGGGGGCTTGGAGAGACCCAGTACTTC	CSVGGGGLGETQYF
TRBV2	.	TRBD2	TRBJ2-5	TGTGCCAGCAGAGAAAGACTAGCGGGGGGAGAGACCCAGTACTTC	CASRERLAGGETQYF
TRBV2	.	.	TRBJ1-2	TGTGCCAGCAGTGAACTCTCCGGAAACTATGGCTACACCTTC	CASSELSGNYGYTF
TRBV19	.	TRBD2	TRBJ2-3	TGTGCTACCATGCGGCTAGCGGGAAAGGGGGATACGCAGTATTTT	CATMRLAGKGDTQYF
TRBV19	.	.	TRBJ2-1	TGTGCCAGTAGTATTACTATGGGCCTTGGCAATGAGCAGTTCTTC	CASSITMGLGNEQFF
TRBV29-1	.	.	TRBJ1-2	TGCAGCGTTGAAGATTCATACCCGGGACGGAGGGGACTTAACTATGGCTACACCTTC	CSVEDSYPGRRGLNYGYTF
TRBV10-2	.	.	TRBJ2-5	TGCGCCAGCAGTGTTGTAATCCAAGAGACCCAGTACTTC	CASSVVIQETQYF
TRBV11-2	once	.	TRBJ2-7	TGTGCCAGCAGCCCCTGGGCTGACGCCTTTGAGTACTTC	CASSPWADAFEYF
TRBV5-6	.	TRBD1	TRBJ2-1	TGTGCCAGCAGCTTGAGGGGGCGGAATTGGTGGCAGTTCTTC	CASSLRGRNWWQFF
TRBV6-1	.	.	TRBJ1-5	TGTGCCAGCAGTGAACCCAGCCTATTCAATCAGCCCCAGCATTTT	CASSEPSLFNQPQHF
TRBV19	.	TRBD1	TRBJ1-2	TGTGCCAGTCGACGACGACAGGGGGCGGATAACTATGGCTACACCTTC	CASRRRQGADNYGYTF
TRBV7-2	.	TRBD2	TRBJ2-7	TGTGCCAGCAGCCCAACTAGCGGGGACTACGAGCAGTACTTC	CASSPTSGDYEQYF
TRBV29-1	.	.	TRBJ1-2	TGCAGCGTTGGGGCAGCTAACTATGGCTACACCTTC	CSVGAANYGYTF
TRBV18	.	.	TRBJ1-2	TGTGCCAGCTCACCAGACAGTTTGGTCGGCTACACCTTC	CASSPDSLVGYTF
TRBV7-9	once	TRBD2	TRBJ2-3	TGTGCCAGCAGCTTAGGAGGACTAGCGGGAGGGGTAGATACGCAGTATTTT	CASSLGGLAGGVDTQYF
TRBV7-8	once	TRBD2	TRBJ2-5	TGTGCCAGCAGCTTAGCTCTCGGGGGGACGGCAGCATCAGAGACCCAGTACTTC	CASSLALGGTAASETQYF
TRBV5-1	once	.	TRBJ1-5	TGCGCCAGCAGCTTGGAAATTCCACCGCGAGGCAATCAGCCCCAGCATTTT	CASSLEIPPRGNQPQHF
TRBV4-1	.	.	TRBJ1-5	TGCGCCAGCAGCCAAGTTCCCGCTACCAGTCAGCCCCAGCATTTT	CASSQVPATSQPQHF
TRBV6-6	.	TRBD1	TRBJ1-2	TGTGCCAGCAGCCGGACTCGGGACAGCTATGGCTACACCTTC	CASSRTRDSYGYTF
TRBV28	.	TRBD2	TRBJ2-7	TGTGCCAGCAGGACCGATAGCGGGGGCTCCTACGAGCAGTACTTC	CASRTDSGGSYEQYF
TRBV6-6	.	TRBD2	TRBJ2-3	TGTGCCAGCACCCCTCTAGCGGAGACAGATACGCAGTATTTT	CASTPLAETDTQYF
TRBV7-2	.	.	TRBJ2-7	TGTGCCAGCAGCTCCCAACAGGTAGTCGGCGAGCAGTACTTC	CASSSQQVVGEQYF
TRBV9	.	TRBD2	TRBJ2-1	TGTGCCAGCAGCTACTCCGGGACTACAAACAATGAGCAGTTCTTC	CASSYSGTTNNEQFF
TRBV27	.	.	TRBJ2-3	TGTGCCAGCAGTTTATTTCCGCCTGTCACAGATACGCAGTATTTT	CASSLFPPVTDTQYF